This TCR beta chain originates from a study of T cell repertoires in cytomegalovirus infection. Study background: Epitope selection comprised recently identified HLA-C-restricted CMV epitopes and well-studied HLA-B-restricted CMV epitopes. Study-level findings and limits: The cumulative frequency of public TCR beta families identified carriers of CMV plus the relevant HLA. The response measured ex vivo was dominated by TCR beta clonotypes (HLA-C-restricted and CMV-specific).

This clonotype was recorded a few times. Its target is not known. The CDR3 is 12 amino acids. Trimming shortened V by 10 bases and J by 8 bases, and 14 bases separated the two germline ends. Per the germline V gene, CDR1 is MNHNS and CDR2 is SASEGT. MiXCR, applied by TCRdb to the reads, yields one record per CDR3 protein. The table lists some 920,000 distinct CDR3 sequences, around 32% of them singletons. The chain couples TRBV6-1 to TRBJ2-2; D gene ambiguous. Sequencing was performed on cultured CD8+ T cells from PBMCs, taken from culture after CMV antigen stimulation. This clonotype originated in a human donor in good health (CMV status not recorded). Some clones in this sample may be carry-over from other donors' samples. DNA for the CDR3: TGTGCCATGCGTGGTGCGTCGGGGGAGCTGTTTTTT. This gives the protein CAMRGASGELFF.